This T cell receptor beta chain was documented in a study of blood T cell repertoires in COVID-19. The CDR3 is 13 amino acids. Germline loops: CDR1 SNHLY, CDR2 FYNNEI. A note on this clone: The junction and the germline gene differ at one end; a read error may be behind it.

Those enrolled in Seattle joined during active infection and were followed longitudinally afterward. Using immunoSEQ multiplex PCR, the repertoire was profiled, and TCRdb retains in-frame clones only, with some absent. The data show about 430,000 clones, with roughly 89% seen just once and more than 0.7% held by the top ten. The sequencing input was peripheral blood. This receptor was identified in a man aged 18 to 30 with COVID-19, enrolled during active disease. This chain joins TRBV2 and TRBJ2-7, with 13 nucleotides matching TRBD2. CDR3 in amino acids: CASSATSGGPVVF. DNA for the CDR3: TGTGCCAGCAGTGCGACTAGCGGGGGGCCGGTGGTGTTC.